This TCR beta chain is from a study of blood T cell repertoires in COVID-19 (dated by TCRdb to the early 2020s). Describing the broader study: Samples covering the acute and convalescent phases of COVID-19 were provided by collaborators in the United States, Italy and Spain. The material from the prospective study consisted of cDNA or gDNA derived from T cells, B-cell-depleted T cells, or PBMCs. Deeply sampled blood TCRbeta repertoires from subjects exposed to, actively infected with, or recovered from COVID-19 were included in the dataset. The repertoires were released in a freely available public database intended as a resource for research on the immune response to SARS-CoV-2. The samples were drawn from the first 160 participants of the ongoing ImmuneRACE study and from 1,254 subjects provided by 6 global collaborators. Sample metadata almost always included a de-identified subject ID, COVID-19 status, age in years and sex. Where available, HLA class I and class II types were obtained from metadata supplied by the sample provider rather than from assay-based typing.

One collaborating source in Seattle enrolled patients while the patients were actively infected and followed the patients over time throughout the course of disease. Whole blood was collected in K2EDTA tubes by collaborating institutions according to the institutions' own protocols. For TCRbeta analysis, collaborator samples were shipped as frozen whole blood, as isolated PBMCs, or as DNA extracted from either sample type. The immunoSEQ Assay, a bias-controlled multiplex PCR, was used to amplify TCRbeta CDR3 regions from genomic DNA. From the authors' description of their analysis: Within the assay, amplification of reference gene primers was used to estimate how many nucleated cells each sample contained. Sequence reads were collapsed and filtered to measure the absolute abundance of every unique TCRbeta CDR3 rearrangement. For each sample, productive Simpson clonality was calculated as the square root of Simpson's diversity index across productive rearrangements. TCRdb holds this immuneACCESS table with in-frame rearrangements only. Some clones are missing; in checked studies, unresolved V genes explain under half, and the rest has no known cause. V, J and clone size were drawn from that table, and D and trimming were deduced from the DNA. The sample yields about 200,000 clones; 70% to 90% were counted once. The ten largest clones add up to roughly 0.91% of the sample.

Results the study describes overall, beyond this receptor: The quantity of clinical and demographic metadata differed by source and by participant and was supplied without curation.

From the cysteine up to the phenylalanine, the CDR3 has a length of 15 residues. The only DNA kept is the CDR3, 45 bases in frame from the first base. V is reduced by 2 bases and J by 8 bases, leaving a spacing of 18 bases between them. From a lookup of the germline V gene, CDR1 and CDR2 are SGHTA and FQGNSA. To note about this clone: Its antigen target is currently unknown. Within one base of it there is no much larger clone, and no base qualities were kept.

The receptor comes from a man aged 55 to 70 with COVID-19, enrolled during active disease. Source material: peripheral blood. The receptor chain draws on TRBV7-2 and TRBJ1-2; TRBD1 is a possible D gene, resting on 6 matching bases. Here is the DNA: TGTGCCAGCAGCTTAAGTCCGGGTGGACAGTACGGCTACACCTTC. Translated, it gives CASSLSPGGQYGYTF.